This entry lists 4 T cell receptor beta chains sequenced from one sample in a study of blood T cell repertoires in COVID-19. Sequenced by immunoSEQ multiplex PCR; TCRdb stores in-frame clones only, minus some. This table has about 320,000 clones, 70% to 90% appearing once. The sample was peripheral blood. Source of these receptors: a human donor in a cohort sampled during active COVID-19.

The chain couples TRBV19 to TRBJ1-5; D is ambiguous. V gave up 0 bases and J gave up 4 bases, with 7 bases separating them. The CDR3 sequence is 14 residues long. Germline CDR1 LNHDA, CDR2 SQIVND (reference sequence). The CDR3 loop is CASSIDRANQPQHF. DNA of the CDR3: TGTGCCAGTAGTATAGATCGAGCGAATCAGCCCCAGCATTTT.

V and J are TRBV4-2 and TRBJ2-3, with 7 positions matching TRBD2. This CDR3 contains 15 residues. CDR1 is LGHNA and CDR2 is YNFKEQ in the germline V gene. J lost 3 bases, V lost 1 base, and 4 bases had no gene match. The CDR3 spells CASSQAGTTTDTQYF. CDR3 DNA sequence: TGTGCCAGCAGCCAAGCCGGGACTACAACAGATACGCAGTATTTT.

The chain combines TRBV30 with TRBJ2-6, with D possibly TRBD1 on 6 matching bases. CDR3 length equals 13 residues. V shed 4 bases and J shed 2 bases, with 6 bases lying between them. Germline V gene sequence: CDR1 GTSNPN, CDR2 SVGIG (reference sequence). The CDR3 here is CAWTGAGANVLTF. The CDR3 DNA reads as TGTGCCTGGACAGGGGCTGGGGCCAACGTCCTGACTTTC.

V and J are TRBV7-8 and TRBJ2-7, with D perhaps matching TRBD2 (5 bases). The V end lost 0 bases, the J end lost 7 bases, and 13 bases lay between the germline ends. This CDR3 spans 14 amino acids. Per germline, CDR1 SGHVS and CDR2 FQNEAQ. The chain's CDR3 is CASSLAPAVREQYF. The CDR3 DNA reads as TGTGCCAGCAGCTTAGCACCAGCGGTACGGGAGCAGTACTTC.